These 15 T cell receptor beta chains originate from one sample sequenced in a study of OX40 agonist ivuxolimab in advanced cancers. TCRdb's table, derived via immunoSEQ multiplex PCR, lists solely in-frame clones and lacks some. The sample records 80,000 to 90,000 clones, about 86% being singletons. Here the sequenced sample was CD4+ or CD8+ T cells sorted from blood, taken in a trial of the OX40 agonist ivuxolimab. All receptors derive from an adult with an advanced solid tumor such as melanoma, head and neck, liver or kidney cancer.

The table lists this clone with a few counts. This rearrangement joins TRBV25-1 to TRBJ1-1; tentative D call: TRBD1 (6 bases). With 6 bases removed from V and 5 bases from J, the gap between germline ends came to 16 bases. The CDR3 is 14 residues long. Germline V gives CDR1 MGHDK, CDR2 SYGVNS. Here the CDR3 DNA reads TGTGCCAGCAGCCCGGACAGCGTAAGGACTGAAGCTTTCTTT. Translation: CASSPDSVRTEAFF. Filled out from reference TRBV25-1 and TRBJ1-1, the complete variable domain reads EADIYQTPRYLVIGTGKKITLECSQTMGHDKMYWYQQDPGMELHLIHYSYGVNSTEKGDLSSESTVSRIRTEHFPLTLESARPSHTSQYLCASSPDSVRTEAFFGQGTRLTVV.

CDR3 residues: CASSPSQGARPTEAFF. DNA for the CDR3: TGTGCCAGCTCACCCTCACAGGGGGCTCGACCCACTGAAGCTTTCTTT. This chain connects TRBV18 to TRBJ1-1, with 9 bases that match TRBD1. The CDR3 covers 16 residues. Germline V CDR1 and CDR2: KGHSH, LQKENI. With 3 bases clipped from V and 4 bases from J, the junction kept 9 bases outside the gene matches.

This clone was seen a handful of times. This chain connects TRBV9 to TRBJ2-1, with 14 bases fitting TRBD2. Germline V gene lookup returns CDR1 SGDLS and CDR2 YYNGEE. V shed 4 bases, J shed 5 bases, and the junction held 2 bases outside the gene matches. The CDR3 extends over 15 amino acids. The CDR3 DNA reads as TGTGCCAGCAGCACGGGACTAGCGGGGGACAATGAGCAGTTCTTC. Protein product: CASSTGLAGDNEQFF.

V usage is TRBV10-3 and J usage is TRBJ1-3; D is unresolved. Germline V gene lookup returns CDR1 ENHRY and CDR2 SYGVKD. CDR3 length: 13 residues. Trimming pared 0 bases from V and 4 bases from J, leaving 4 bases between. The CDR3 loop is CAISESGGNTIYF. CDR3 coding DNA: TGTGCCATCAGTGAGTCGGGGGGAAACACCATATATTTT.

The chain uses TRBV2 and TRBJ1-1; D may be TRBD1 (5 bases). Per the germline V gene, CDR1 is SNHLY and CDR2 is FYNNEI. V was cut by 7 bases and J by 2 bases, with 11 bases left in between. This CDR3 has 13 amino acids. CDR3 sequence: CASTLGPNTEAFF. Written as DNA, the CDR3 is TGTGCCAGCACCTTGGGGCCTAACACTGAAGCTTTCTTT.

This chain connects TRBV30 to TRBJ2-1; the D call may be TRBD1 or TRBD2 (5 bases each). Germline CDR1 reads GTSNPN; CDR2 reads SVGIG (reference sequence). Trimming shortened V by 1 base and J by 0 bases, and 16 bases separated the two germline ends. The CDR3 sequence is 17 residues long. CDR3: CAWSALGGRYSYNEQFF. CDR3 bases: TGTGCCTGGAGTGCCCTTGGGGGAAGATACTCCTACAATGAGCAGTTCTTC.

The genes are TRBV11-1 and TRBJ2-2; the D gene is possibly TRBD2 (5 bases). This CDR3 comprises 14 residues. Trimming shortened V by 4 bases and J by 4 bases, and 10 bases separated the two germline ends. Germline values: CDR1 SGHAT, CDR2 FQDESV (reference sequence). The CDR3 DNA reads TGTGCCAGCAGCTCGACCCGGGGCACCGGGGAGCTGTTTTTT. Protein product: CASSSTRGTGELFF.

The V call is TRBV28, the J call TRBJ2-1; 9 nucleotides line up with TRBD2. The ends lost 4 bases at V and 1 base at J; junction bases unmatched: 5. Germline V gene sequence: CDR1 MDHEN, CDR2 SYDVKM. The length of the CDR3 is 16 residues. CDR3 bases: TGTGCCAGCAGTTCCCGCGGGGGGGCGTCCTACAATGAGCAGTTCTTC. This encodes CASSSRGGASYNEQFF.

This chain links TRBV7-9 with TRBJ1-6, with D perhaps TRBD1 (5 bases). CDR3 length: 14 residues. Germline V CDR1 and CDR2: SEHNR, FQNEAQ (reference sequence). With 7 bases removed from V and 10 bases from J, the gap between germline ends came to 17 bases. DNA of the CDR3: TGTGCCAGCACCAGGCTGGCAGGGCGGTCACCCCTCCACTTT. This codes for CASTRLAGRSPLHF.

As concerns this clone: Other DNA sequences from this sample encode an identical CDR3 as well. The chain is built from TRBV11-3 and TRBJ2-1; no reliable D call. Trimming took off 2 bases at V and 4 bases at J, with 6 bases between the two ends. The CDR3 extends over 13 amino acids. CDR1 is SGHNT, CDR2 YENEEA, per germline. CDR3 nucleotides: TGTGCCAGCAGCTTAAACAGATACAATGAGCAGTTCTTC. It yields the protein CASSLNRYNEQFF. The variable domain in full, completed from reference TRBV11-3 and TRBJ2-1, reads EAGVVQSPRYKIIEKKQPVAFWCNPISGHNTLYWYLQNLGQGPELLIRYENEEAVDDSQLPKDRFSAERLKGVDSTLKIQPAELGDSAVYLCASSLNRYNEQFFGPGTRLTVL.

This clone was seen a handful of times. V and J are TRBV11-2 and TRBJ1-1; no clear D. The CDR3 runs to 14 residues. V was pared by 3 bases and J by 1 base, with 9 bases between. Germline V gene sequence: CDR1 SGHAT, CDR2 FQNNGV. CDR3 sequence: CASSFGRRNTEAFF. As DNA, the CDR3 is TGTGCCAGCAGCTTTGGACGGAGGAACACTGAAGCTTTCTTT.

The gene calls are TRBV10-1 and TRBJ1-5; maybe TRBD1 (5 bases). V gave up 4 bases and J gave up 5 bases, with 12 bases separating them. Germline V gene lookup returns CDR1 WNHNN and CDR2 SYGVQD (reference sequence). The CDR3 consists of 14 residues. CDR3 DNA: TGCGCCAGCAGTGCCGGGACGGGCGATCAGCCCCAGCATTTT. Amino acid sequence: CASSAGTGDQPQHF.

The chain has TRBV6-5 and TRBJ2-7; 8 bases map to TRBD1. The CDR3 spans 14 residues. Germline CDR1 and CDR2: MNHEY and SVGAGI. The junction had 5 bases not matched to a gene; V was cut back by 4 bases and J by 3 bases. For the CDR3, the DNA is TGTGCCAGCAGTTGGGACAGGCGTAACTACGAGCAGTACTTC. Protein: CASSWDRRNYEQYF.

V usage is TRBV4-3 and J usage is TRBJ2-7; D possibly corresponds to TRBD2 (6 bases). The germline V gene has CDR1 LGHNA and CDR2 YSLEER. V lost 1 base and J lost 3, with 16 bases in between. This CDR3 contains 16 residues. The CDR3 loop is CASSQGMLEGRYEQYF. CDR3 DNA: TGCGCCAGCAGCCAAGGCATGTTGGAGGGCCGCTACGAGCAGTACTTC.

This chain links TRBV5-6 with TRBJ2-1, with 12 bases that match TRBD2. CDR1 is SGHDT and CDR2 is YYEEEE in the germline V gene. Unmatched junction bases numbered 5, after V lost 4 bases and J lost 0 bases. The CDR3 sequence is 17 residues long. The CDR3 DNA sequence: TGTGCCAGCAGCCAAGGACTAGCGGGGAGCTCCTACAATGAGCAGTTCTTC. It yields the protein CASSQGLAGSSYNEQFF.